This TCR beta chain was recorded in a study of cytomegalovirus exposure and HLA in healthy donors. As for the study in general: The same platform was used for the 130 or so validation repertoires as for the approximately 730 first-cohort repertoires, as reported in a later analysis.

Germline V CDR1 and CDR2: MNHEY, SMNVEV (reference sequence). Trimming removed 2 bases from V and 1 base from J, with 12 bases in between. This CDR3 has 15 amino acids. Study results and caveats: Subsequent analysis found a tendency for first-cohort TCR clusters to co-occur within the 95 to 150 validation repertoires. While the bulk of TCR sequences proved rare, some public TCRs turned up in many donors.

In regard to this clone: The antigen remains unidentified.

Here immunoSEQ multiplex PCR was the method, and the copy in TCRdb shows in-frame clones only, minus some. This sample carries about 360,000 clones, about nine tenths of them seen once, and the ten largest clones take under 0.95%. Sequenced material: PBMCs. The chain joins TRBV27 to TRBJ2-7; D perhaps matches TRBD1 (5 bases). The clonotype was recovered from a woman in her late teens or twenties in good health and CMV-seronegative. Written as DNA, the CDR3 is TGTGCCAGCAGTTTAATATCCCGGACATCCTACGAGCAGTACTTC. Translation gives CASSLISRTSYEQYF.